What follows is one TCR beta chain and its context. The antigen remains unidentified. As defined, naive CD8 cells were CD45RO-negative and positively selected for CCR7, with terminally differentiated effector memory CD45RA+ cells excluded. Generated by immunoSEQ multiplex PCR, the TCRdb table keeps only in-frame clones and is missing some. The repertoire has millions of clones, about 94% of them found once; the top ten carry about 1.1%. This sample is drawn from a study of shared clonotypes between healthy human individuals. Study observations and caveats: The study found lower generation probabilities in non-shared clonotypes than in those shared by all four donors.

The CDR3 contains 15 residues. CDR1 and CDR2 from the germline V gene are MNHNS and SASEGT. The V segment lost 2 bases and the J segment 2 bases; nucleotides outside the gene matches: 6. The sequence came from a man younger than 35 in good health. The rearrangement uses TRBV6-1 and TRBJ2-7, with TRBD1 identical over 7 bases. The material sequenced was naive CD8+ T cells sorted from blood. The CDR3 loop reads CASSERGLVPYEQYF. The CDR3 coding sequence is TGTGCCAGCAGTGAAAGGGGGCTAGTACCCTACGAGCAGTACTTC.